The sequence of this T cell receptor beta chain was determined in a study of cytomegalovirus exposure and HLA in healthy donors. Amplification used 60 Vbeta primers and 13 Jbeta primers. Some clones are missing from TCRdb's copy, which holds only in-frame ones; the method was immunoSEQ multiplex PCR. Among 170,000 or so clones listed, 80% to 90% were seen once. The sequence came from a girl aged 5-17 years in good health and CMV-seropositive. What was sequenced was PBMCs.

The CDR3 sequence: CASSGYRPPGTEAFF. The CDR3 coding sequence is TGTGCCAGCAGCGGATACAGGCCGCCGGGCACTGAAGCTTTCTTT. The J gene is TRBJ1-1, the V gene TRBV11-3, with D tentatively TRBD1 (5 bases). V was pared by 5 bases and J by 4 bases, with 17 bases between. From germline, CDR1 is SGHNT and CDR2 YENEEA. This CDR3 region has 15 residues.